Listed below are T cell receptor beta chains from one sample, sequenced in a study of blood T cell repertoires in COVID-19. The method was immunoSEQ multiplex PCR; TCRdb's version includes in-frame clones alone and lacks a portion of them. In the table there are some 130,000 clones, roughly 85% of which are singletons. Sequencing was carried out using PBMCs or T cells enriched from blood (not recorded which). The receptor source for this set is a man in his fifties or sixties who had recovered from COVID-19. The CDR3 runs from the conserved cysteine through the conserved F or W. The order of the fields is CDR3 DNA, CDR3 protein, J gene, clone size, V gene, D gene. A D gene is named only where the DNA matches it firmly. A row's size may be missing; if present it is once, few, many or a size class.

cdr3_nt: TGTGCCAGCAGTTTAAGGGGGATGAACACTGAAGCTTTCTTT; cdr3_aa: CASSLRGMNTEAFF; j_call: TRBJ1-1; clone_size: -; v_call: TRBV27; d_call: -
cdr3_nt: TGTGCCAGCAGCTTAAGAGACGGGACAGATACGCAGTATTTT; cdr3_aa: CASSLRDGTDTQYF; j_call: TRBJ2-3; clone_size: -; v_call: TRBV7-3; d_call: -
cdr3_nt: TGTGCCAGCGGGCAGACAGGGGGTTACGAGCAGTACTTC; cdr3_aa: CASGQTGGYEQYF; j_call: TRBJ2-7; clone_size: -; v_call: TRBV6-5; d_call: TRBD1
cdr3_nt: TGTGCCAGCAGTTTTTTCGGCGGGGTCGGCGACGAGCAGTACTTC; cdr3_aa: CASSFFGGVGDEQYF; j_call: TRBJ2-7; clone_size: -; v_call: TRBV28; d_call: -
cdr3_nt: TGCGCCAGCAGCTTGGGGGTTAGCTCGTCTCGGAACTATGGCTACACCTTC; cdr3_aa: CASSLGVSSSRNYGYTF; j_call: TRBJ1-2; clone_size: -; v_call: TRBV5-1; d_call: -
cdr3_nt: TGTGCCAGCAGCGCGACAGGGTATGGCTACACCTTC; cdr3_aa: CASSATGYGYTF; j_call: TRBJ1-2; clone_size: -; v_call: TRBV11-2; d_call: TRBD1
cdr3_nt: TGTGCCAGCTCACTCAGGGGAGACACTGAAGCTTTCTTT; cdr3_aa: CASSLRGDTEAFF; j_call: TRBJ1-1; clone_size: -; v_call: TRBV18; d_call: -
cdr3_nt: TGCGCCAGCAGTCGTGATTACAGCCTCTCTGGAAACACCATATATTTT; cdr3_aa: CASSRDYSLSGNTIYF; j_call: TRBJ1-3; clone_size: -; v_call: TRBV5-1; d_call: -
cdr3_nt: TGTGCCAGCAGTTTGTGGTCCGGGTATGGCTACACCTTC; cdr3_aa: CASSLWSGYGYTF; j_call: TRBJ1-2; clone_size: -; v_call: TRBV27; d_call: -
cdr3_nt: TGTGCCAGCAGAGCAGGGGGGTTCGCTAACTATGGCTACACCTTC; cdr3_aa: CASRAGGFANYGYTF; j_call: TRBJ1-2; clone_size: once; v_call: TRBV6-5; d_call: TRBD1
cdr3_nt: TGTGCCTGGAGTGGCAGGAACGAGCAGTACTTC; cdr3_aa: CAWSGRNEQYF; j_call: TRBJ2-7; clone_size: -; v_call: TRBV30; d_call: -
cdr3_nt: TGTGCCAGCAGCCGCAGGGCGGGGGGTTACACCGGGGAGCTGTTTTTT; cdr3_aa: CASSRRAGGYTGELFF; j_call: TRBJ2-2; clone_size: -; v_call: TRBV11-2; d_call: TRBD2
cdr3_nt: TGTGCCACCAGCAGAGATCCACAGAACAATCAGCCCCAGCATTTT; cdr3_aa: CATSRDPQNNQPQHF; j_call: TRBJ1-5; clone_size: -; v_call: TRBV15; d_call: -
cdr3_nt: TGTGCCAGCATCCAACCGACGGACAGGGTCGATACAGATACGCAGTATTTT; cdr3_aa: CASIQPTDRVDTDTQYF; j_call: TRBJ2-3; clone_size: -; v_call: TRBV9; d_call: TRBD1
cdr3_nt: TGTGCCAGCAGCGCGGATTGGGACAGGGCCAGTGAGCAGTTCTTC; cdr3_aa: CASSADWDRASEQFF; j_call: TRBJ2-1; clone_size: -; v_call: TRBV9; d_call: TRBD1
cdr3_nt: TGTGCCAGCAGCTTTTTGGCCACAGGGGGCAACACCGGGGAGCTGTTTTTT; cdr3_aa: CASSFLATGGNTGELFF; j_call: TRBJ2-2; clone_size: -; v_call: TRBV11-2; d_call: TRBD1
cdr3_nt: TGTGCCAGCAGCTTAGTTTCAGGGTGGCCTGAAGCTTTCTTT; cdr3_aa: CASSLVSGWPEAFF; j_call: TRBJ1-1; clone_size: -; v_call: TRBV7-8; d_call: -
cdr3_nt: TGTGCCAGCAGCTTACCGGGTTCTAGCGGGAGCTCCTACAATGAGCAGTTCTTC; cdr3_aa: CASSLPGSSGSSYNEQFF; j_call: TRBJ2-1; clone_size: -; v_call: TRBV7-9; d_call: TRBD2
cdr3_nt: TGTGCCAGCAGCCTACAGGGCAACTCTGGAAACACCATATATTTT; cdr3_aa: CASSLQGNSGNTIYF; j_call: TRBJ1-3; clone_size: -; v_call: TRBV28; d_call: -
cdr3_nt: TGTGCCAGCAGCTTAAAGTACGGACTAGCGGGAGAAGTCACCGGGGAGCTGTTTTTT; cdr3_aa: CASSLKYGLAGEVTGELFF; j_call: TRBJ2-2; clone_size: -; v_call: TRBV7-2; d_call: TRBD2
cdr3_nt: TGTGCCAGCTGCGCCTTCACAGATACGCAGTATTTT; cdr3_aa: CASCAFTDTQYF; j_call: TRBJ2-3; clone_size: -; v_call: TRBV12-3/TRBV12-4; d_call: -
cdr3_nt: TGTGCCAGCAGTTCTCAGGGATCGGGTTTCCGCCTTCCTGGAAACACCATATATTTT; cdr3_aa: CASSSQGSGFRLPGNTIYF; j_call: TRBJ1-3; clone_size: -; v_call: TRBV28; d_call: -
cdr3_nt: TGTGCCAGCAGGGGGACTAGCGGGAGGCCCAATGAGCAGTTCTTC; cdr3_aa: CASRGTSGRPNEQFF; j_call: TRBJ2-1; clone_size: -; v_call: TRBV7-2; d_call: TRBD2
cdr3_nt: TGTGCCAGCAGTTCCACCAGGGATCAGCCCCAGCATTTT; cdr3_aa: CASSSTRDQPQHF; j_call: TRBJ1-5; clone_size: -; v_call: TRBV6-5; d_call: -
cdr3_nt: TGTGCCAGCAGCTCCGACAGGGTAGCAGATACGCAGTATTTT; cdr3_aa: CASSSDRVADTQYF; j_call: TRBJ2-3; clone_size: few; v_call: TRBV6-2/TRBV6-3; d_call: TRBD1
cdr3_nt: TGTGCCAGCAGCCGACAGGGCTTGAACACCGGGGAGCTGTTTTTT; cdr3_aa: CASSRQGLNTGELFF; j_call: TRBJ2-2; clone_size: -; v_call: TRBV11-2; d_call: TRBD1
cdr3_nt: TGTGCCAGCAGGTCGACAGGCGTCGAAACCTACAATGAGCAGTTCTTC; cdr3_aa: CASRSTGVETYNEQFF; j_call: TRBJ2-1; clone_size: once; v_call: TRBV11-1; d_call: -
cdr3_nt: TGTGCCAGCAGTATAGGGGGCGAAGAGACCCAGTACTTC; cdr3_aa: CASSIGGEETQYF; j_call: TRBJ2-5; clone_size: -; v_call: TRBV27; d_call: TRBD1
cdr3_nt: TGTGCCAGCAGCTTCGGGACTAGCCGCACCGGGGAGCTGTTTTTT; cdr3_aa: CASSFGTSRTGELFF; j_call: TRBJ2-2; clone_size: -; v_call: TRBV7-6; d_call: TRBD2
cdr3_nt: TGTGCCAGCAGTTACGGGACAGGGTCTGGCTACACCTTC; cdr3_aa: CASSYGTGSGYTF; j_call: TRBJ1-2; clone_size: -; v_call: TRBV6-5; d_call: TRBD1
cdr3_nt: TGTGCCAGCAGTACATACGCCGGGACAGGTCTCGGTTTCTTT; cdr3_aa: CASSTYAGTGLGFF; j_call: TRBJ1-1; clone_size: -; v_call: TRBV27; d_call: TRBD1
cdr3_nt: TGTGCCAGCAGCTTAGTATTAGCGGGAGGGCCTAGCACAGATACGCAGTATTTT; cdr3_aa: CASSLVLAGGPSTDTQYF; j_call: TRBJ2-3; clone_size: -; v_call: TRBV11-2; d_call: TRBD2
cdr3_nt: TGTGCCAGCAGCTTAGGTCTAGCGGTAGGGAATGAGCAGTTCTTC; cdr3_aa: CASSLGLAVGNEQFF; j_call: TRBJ2-1; clone_size: -; v_call: TRBV7-2; d_call: TRBD2
cdr3_nt: TGTGCCAGCAGTCTCAATCAGCCCCAGCATTTT; cdr3_aa: CASSLNQPQHF; j_call: TRBJ1-5; clone_size: once; v_call: TRBV12-3/TRBV12-4; d_call: -